This T cell receptor (beta chain) was retrieved from a study of blood T cells in healthy people across ages. Germline V CDR1 and CDR2: SGHRS, YFSETQ. The CDR3 has 15 amino acids. V dropped 4 bases and J dropped 3; count of bases not matched to a gene: 9. Through a sample-barcoded 5' primer and a J-beta primer mix, a second PCR was run for roughly 6 to 11 cycles. Template switching added a 12-random-nucleotide identifier to every cDNA molecule. TCRdb ran MiXCR on the 5' RACE reads and lists one entry per CDR3 protein. The top ten hold about two fifths of the sample, which has around 800,000 distinct CDR3 sequences, roughly 53% seen once. Collection of ten milliliters of peripheral blood was performed for each donor.

Sequenced input: blood. The clonotype was recovered from a man older than 75 in good health. The chain recombines TRBV5-1 with TRBJ2-7, with 8 bases aligning to TRBD2. In DNA form, the CDR3 reads TGCGCCAGCAGCGCCACTAGCGGCGTCCTCTACGAGCAGTACTTC. It codes for CASSATSGVLYEQYF.